The 10 T cell receptor beta chains below come from one sample, sequenced in a study of blood T cell repertoires in COVID-19. This table comes from immunoSEQ multiplex PCR, and its TCRdb copy is limited to in-frame clones, with some not included. Of under 200,000 clones listed, approximately 86% are singletons. The sequencing sample was made of peripheral blood. The receptors originated from a woman of 80 years or more in a cohort sampled during active or convalescent COVID-19.

The chain carries TRBV29-1 and TRBJ2-2; TRBD1 matches at 7 bases. Germline CDR1 and CDR2: SQVTM and ANQGSEA. The CDR3 consists of 13 residues. Trimming took 6 bases from V and 7 from J; bases not matched to a gene: 8. CDR3 sequence: CSVAPQGVGELFF. The CDR3 DNA follows: TGCAGCGTAGCTCCGCAGGGGGTCGGGGAGCTGTTTTTT.

The chain couples TRBV9 to TRBJ2-4; possibly TRBD2 for D (5 bases). Germline CDR1 and CDR2: SGDLS and YYNGEE. V lost 6 bases and J 0 bases, leaving 28 bases between the germline ends. The CDR3 loop spans 20 amino acids. The DNA for the CDR3 is TGTGCCAGCACTCCAAATGGGGTTAGGGTTCTCGGACTAGCCAAAAACATTCAGTACTTC. It yields the protein CASTPNGVRVLGLAKNIQYF.

The chain combines TRBV30 with TRBJ1-1; possible D gene TRBD1, 5 bases. From germline, CDR1 is GTSNPN and CDR2 SVGIG (reference sequence). V lost 3 bases and J lost 5, with 13 bases in between. The CDR3 contains 13 residues. CDR3 DNA: TGTGCCTGGAGAAGGGGCCGGCGAACTGAAGCTTTCTTT. Translated, it gives CAWRRGRRTEAFF.

This chain connects TRBV24-1 to TRBJ2-5, with 13 positions matching TRBD2. The CDR3 has 17 amino acids. Germline lookup yields CDR1 KGHDR and CDR2 SFDVKD. Trimming cost V 3 bases and J 1 base; bases outside gene matches: 4. CDR3 bases: TGTGCCACCAGTGATAGACTAGCGGGAGGCCTCCAAGAGACCCAGTACTTC. Protein sequence: CATSDRLAGGLQETQYF.

In this sample, this clone turned up a few times. CDR3 bases: TGCGCCAGCAGCCAGTTGCAGGGAGGATTTACTAATGAAAAACTGTTTTTT. Translated: CASSQLQGGFTNEKLFF. The chain is built from TRBV4-1 and TRBJ1-4, with a tentative D call TRBD1 (5 bases). This CDR3 has 17 residues. The germline gives CDR1 MGHRA, CDR2 YSYEKL. V was trimmed by 3 bases and J by 2 bases, leaving 16 bases between them.

This chain links TRBV4-2 with TRBJ2-2, with 8 bases fitting TRBD1. V lost 4 bases and J lost 3; bases outside the gene matches: 7. CDR1 is LGHNA and CDR2 is YNFKEQ in the germline V gene. The CDR3 sequence is 16 residues long. The CDR3 nucleotides read TGTGCCAGCAGCCCCCGGACAGGGATAGACACCGGGGAGCTGTTTTTT. It is translated as CASSPRTGIDTGELFF.

This chain connects TRBV27 to TRBJ1-5; 7 nucleotides line up with TRBD1. This CDR3 is built from 18 residues. In germline, CDR1 is MNHEY, CDR2 SMNVEV (reference sequence). V shed 3 bases and J 0 bases; nucleotides not matched to a gene: 11. CDR3 region: CASSLAPLTGASNQPQHF. In DNA form, the CDR3 reads TGTGCCAGCAGTTTGGCCCCCCTTACAGGGGCTAGCAATCAGCCCCAGCATTTT.

This CDR3 reads CSARSDRMYF. CDR3 DNA sequence: TGCAGTGCTAGATCGGACAGAATGTACTTC. This chain connects TRBV20-1 to TRBJ2-7, with D maybe TRBD1 (6 bases). The CDR3 is 10 residues long. Trimming cost V 2 bases and J 12 bases, with 11 bases left between them. Looked up from germline, CDR1 is DFQATT and CDR2 is SNEGSKA (reference sequence).

This chain uses TRBV5-1 with TRBJ2-4; D gene unclear. This CDR3 contains 14 residues. Looked up from germline, CDR1 is SGHRS and CDR2 is YFSETQ. V lost 0 bases and J lost 2, with 6 bases in between. The CDR3 reads CASSLAGPKNIQYF. CDR3 DNA sequence: TGCGCCAGCAGCTTGGCAGGTCCCAAAAACATTCAGTACTTC. Variable domain in full (rest from reference TRBV5-1 and TRBJ2-4): KAGVTQTPRYLIKTRGQQVTLSCSPISGHRSVSWYQQTPGQGLQFLFEYFSETQRNKGNFPGRFSGRQFSNSRSEMNVSTLELGDSALYLCASSLAGPKNIQYFGAGTRLSVL.

The chain joins TRBV3-1 (or the pseudogene TRBV3-2) to TRBJ2-3; TRBD2 matches 10 bases. The germline gives CDR1 LGHDT, CDR2 YNNKEL (reference sequence). This CDR3 region has 16 residues. J lost 8 bases, V lost 0 bases, and 8 bases had no gene match. The CDR3 here is CASSQELERGGGTQYF. The CDR3 nucleotides are TGTGCCAGCAGCCAAGAATTGGAGCGGGGGGGCGGTACGCAGTATTTT.